This T cell receptor beta chain was recorded in a study of blood T cell repertoires in COVID-19 (dated by TCRdb to 2020 to 2022). With regard to the full study: The collaborator samples originated in the United States, Italy and Spain and spanned the acute and convalescent phases of COVID-19. The repertoires were made available in a free public database intended to serve as a resource for research on the immune response to SARS-CoV-2. The material from the prospective study consisted of cDNA or gDNA derived from T cells, B-cell-depleted T cells, or PBMCs. Samples came from the ongoing ImmuneRACE study (first 160 participants) plus 1,254 subjects from 6 global collaborators. Nearly every sample came with metadata listing a de-identified subject ID, COVID-19 status, age in years and sex. Subjects who had been exposed to COVID-19, were actively infected with it, or had recovered from it provided the deeply sampled blood TCRbeta repertoires that made up the dataset. Where available, HLA class I and class II types were taken from metadata supplied by the sample provider and were not determined by assay-based typing.

Comment on this clone: The specificity of this receptor is unknown. No per-base quality is available; no much larger clone lies one base away.

TCRbeta CDR3 regions were amplified from genomic DNA using the immunoSEQ Assay, a bias-controlled multiplex PCR. On the authors' methods: Nucleated cell counts per sample were estimated from amplification of reference gene primers within the assay. To quantify the absolute abundance of each unique TCRbeta CDR3 rearrangement, sequence reads were collapsed and filtered. Productive Simpson clonality was computed per sample as the square root of Simpson's diversity index over productive rearrangements. Drawn from immuneACCESS, this table holds only the in-frame rearrangements with V and J called that TCRdb kept. Clones are partly lost; checked studies trace under half to an unresolved V gene and leave the rest unexplained. The DNA was the basis for D and trimming; V, J and clone size are from that table. Here the sample has 65,000 or so clones; approximately 75% occur a single time. Around 14% of the sample lies in the top ten.

Whole blood was collected in K2EDTA tubes by collaborating institutions according to the institutions' own protocols. For TCRbeta analysis, collaborator samples were shipped as frozen whole blood, as isolated PBMCs, or as DNA extracted from either sample type. The germline V gene gives CDR1 as SNHLY and CDR2 as FYNNEI. V is cut by 6 bases and J by 0 bases, and the space between the germline ends is 11 bases. Reading from cysteine to phenylalanine, the CDR3 counts 15 amino acids. The sequence is cut down to CDR3 DNA, 45 bases in frame from base 1. The paper's findings and limits, for the study overall: The quantity of clinical and demographic metadata differed by source and by participant and was supplied without curation.

This receptor chain uses TRBV2 and TRBJ1-4; D gene: possibly TRBD1, on 6 matching bases. This receptor was identified in a man aged 80 or over with acute or convalescent COVID-19. The sample consisted of peripheral blood. The encoded CDR3 is CASRHRASTNEKLFF. The DNA sequence is given as TGTGCCAGCAGACACAGGGCCTCAACTAATGAAAAACTGTTTTTT.